The next 4 T cell receptor beta chains were all read from a single sample in a study of CXCR3-negative and CXCR3-positive naive CD8 T cells. Libraries of TRB cDNA were made by 5' RACE and carried UMIs. From the 5' RACE reads, TCRdb lists one entry per CDR3 protein and no DNA. This table lists about 62,000 distinct CDR3 sequences. Sequencing was done on a sample of naive CXCR3- CD8+ T cells from blood. Indicated subset: CD45RO-CCR7+CD27+CD95- naive CD8+ T cells lacking CXCR3 (TNR3-). All receptors derive from a human donor in good health. Some clones in this sample may be carry-over from other donors' samples.

The genes are TRBV29-1 and TRBJ1-1; TCRdb lists TRBD1, though no DNA is available to test this call. The CDR3 covers 11 residues. Germline V gene data show CDR1 as SQVTM and CDR2 as ANQGSEA. The chain's CDR3 is CSVTTGGEAFF.

The chain uses TRBV9 and TRBJ1-2; TCRdb's assignment of TRBD1 cannot be checked, as there is no DNA. Germline-derived CDR1 and CDR2 are SGDLS and YYNGEE. The CDR3 length is 15 residues. CDR3 in amino acids: CASSVGKGQDYGYTF.

The chain combines TRBV7-2 with TRBJ2-7; the TCRdb D gene call, TRBD1, has no DNA to confirm it. Germline V gene data show CDR1 as SGHTA and CDR2 as FQGNSA. This CDR3 comprises 12 residues. CDR3 sequence: CASSLVGDEQYF.

The V call is TRBV28, the J call TRBJ1-2; TCRdb's D call, TRBD1, is unchecked because there is no DNA. The CDR3 consists of 17 residues. Germline V gene data show CDR1 as MDHEN and CDR2 as SYDVKM. The CDR3 spells CASSLSARSGWDYGYTF.